A selection of T cell receptor beta chains follows, all from one sample in a study of blood T cell repertoires in COVID-19. This table comes from immunoSEQ multiplex PCR, and its TCRdb copy is limited to in-frame clones, with some not included. The sample records approximately 77,000 clones, just over 85% being singletons. Sequences were obtained from peripheral blood. These receptors all stem from a man aged 30-40 years with acute or convalescent COVID-19. Both conserved end residues are part of each CDR3. The D gene is left open where the match is weak. Not every row has a clone size; where given, it reads once, few, many or a size class.

D gene,J gene,clone size,V gene,CDR3 DNA,CDR3 protein
TRBD2,TRBJ2-7,NA,TRBV5-3,TGTGCCAGAAGCTTGATAGAGCGGGAGTCCTACGAGCAGTACTTC,CARSLIERESYEQYF
NA,TRBJ1-1,NA,TRBV30,TGTGCCTGGAGTCCCGGGAACCAGAACACTGAAGCTTTCTTT,CAWSPGNQNTEAFF
TRBD1,TRBJ1-2,NA,TRBV6-5,TGTGCCAGCAACCCGGGCAGGGGGTATGGCTACACCTTC,CASNPGRGYGYTF
NA,TRBJ2-2,NA,TRBV29-1,TGCAGCGTGGGTACAGGATTGGGCGGGGAGCTGTTTTTT,CSVGTGLGGELFF
NA,TRBJ2-5,NA,TRBV5-1,TGCGCCAGCAGCTTCTATGGGCAGGGATACCAAGAGACCCAGTACTTC,CASSFYGQGYQETQYF
NA,TRBJ1-2,NA,TRBV6-5,TGTGCCAGCAGTTCCCAGGTGACCTATGGCTACACCTTC,CASSSQVTYGYTF
TRBD1,TRBJ1-2,NA,TRBV18,TGTGCCAGCTCCGGGGACAGGCTTAACTATGGCTACACCTTC,CASSGDRLNYGYTF
TRBD2,TRBJ2-2,NA,TRBV3-1/TRBV3-2,TGTGCCAGCAGCCAACGATCCAGCGGGGCGTACGGGGAGCTGTTTTTT,CASSQRSSGAYGELFF
NA,TRBJ2-2,NA,TRBV2,TGTGCCAGCAGTGAAGACAGTTCCGGGGAGCTGTTTTTT,CASSEDSSGELFF
NA,TRBJ2-7,NA,TRBV6-5,TGTGCCAGCAGTTATAACAGGAAACACGAGCAGTACTTC,CASSYNRKHEQYF
NA,TRBJ1-5,NA,TRBV30,TGTGCCTGGAGTAAAACAGGGTATAGCAATCAGCCCCAGCATTTT,CAWSKTGYSNQPQHF
NA,TRBJ1-3,NA,TRBV2,TGTGCCAGCAGTGAACTTCTTACAGGGTCTGGAAACACCATATATTTT,CASSELLTGSGNTIYF
TRBD1,TRBJ1-1,NA,TRBV5-4,TGTGCCAGCAGCTCGGGACAGGGGTATGAAGCTTTCTTT,CASSSGQGYEAFF
NA,TRBJ1-6,NA,TRBV18,TGTGCCAGCTCAGAGATCCGCGATAATTCACCCCTCCACTTT,CASSEIRDNSPLHF
TRBD1,TRBJ1-1,NA,TRBV10-1,TGCGCCAGCAGTGGGAGGGGGCAACCTGAAGCTTTCTTT,CASSGRGQPEAFF
TRBD1,TRBJ2-7,NA,TRBV30,TGTGCCTGGAGTGTATCACAGGGGGCCTACGAGCAGTACTTC,CAWSVSQGAYEQYF
TRBD1,TRBJ2-2,NA,TRBV18,TGTGCCAGCTCACCATACAGGGGGGCAACAAACACCGGGGAGCTGTTTTTT,CASSPYRGATNTGELFF
NA,TRBJ1-5,NA,TRBV5-8,TGTGCCAGCAGCGGTGGGACAATGAAGGGTCAGCCCCAGCATTTT,CASSGGTMKGQPQHF
TRBD1,TRBJ1-3,NA,TRBV6-5,TGTGCCAGCAGTTCCACCCCAGGACAGGCTGGAAACACCATATATTTT,CASSSTPGQAGNTIYF
NA,TRBJ1-3,NA,TRBV18,TGTGCCAGCTCACCACCGCGCCAGGTTCAGACCTTCTCTGGAAACACCATATATTTT,CASSPPRQVQTFSGNTIYF
TRBD1,TRBJ2-5,NA,TRBV3-1/TRBV3-2,TGTGCCAGCAGCCTAAAGTCAGGGGGCGCGAAGACCCAGTACTTC,CASSLKSGGAKTQYF
TRBD1,TRBJ1-5,NA,TRBV2,TGTGCCAGCCGAGGGGACAGCTCGAATCAGCCCCAGCATTTT,CASRGDSSNQPQHF
NA,TRBJ1-1,NA,TRBV6-1,TGTGCCAGCAGTGAAGACGCGACAGCCTTCGGAGCTTTCTTT,CASSEDATAFGAFF
TRBD1,TRBJ1-1,NA,TRBV7-8,TGTGCCAGCAGTCTCTCTGGGACAGTCTTTAACACTGAAGCTTTCTTT,CASSLSGTVFNTEAFF
NA,TRBJ1-4,few,TRBV27,TGTGCCAGCACTACGAGAACAGCGGTAAATGAAAAACTGTTTTTT,CASTTRTAVNEKLFF
TRBD1,TRBJ1-2,NA,TRBV3-1/TRBV3-2,TGTGCCAGCAGCGGTCCCCGGACAGGGGTCTATGGCTACACCTTC,CASSGPRTGVYGYTF
NA,TRBJ1-1,NA,TRBV2,TGTGCCAGCAGTGAAACGGCAGGGGTTATGAACACTGAAGCTTTCTTT,CASSETAGVMNTEAFF
NA,TRBJ1-5,NA,TRBV19,TGTGCCAGTAGTATGAGTTTCTATCAGCCCCAGCATTTT,CASSMSFYQPQHF
NA,TRBJ1-1,NA,TRBV2,TGTGCCAGCAGTTTTTCGGCAGGGTCGAGCACTGAAGCTTTCTTT,CASSFSAGSSTEAFF
NA,TRBJ1-4,NA,TRBV18,TGTGCCAGCTCACCACGGGCAGGGCGGAATGAAAAACTGTTTTTT,CASSPRAGRNEKLFF
NA,TRBJ1-2,NA,TRBV28,TGTGCCAGCAGTTTAAGAGGCAGGGCTTCCTATGGCTACACCTTC,CASSLRGRASYGYTF
TRBD1,TRBJ2-7,NA,TRBV5-1,TGCGCCAGCAGCTTGACGGCGGGACAGGGTTACGAGCAGTACTTC,CASSLTAGQGYEQYF
TRBD2,TRBJ2-5,once,TRBV14,TGTGCCAGCAGCCTGACTAGCGCGCAAGAGACCCAGTACTTC,CASSLTSAQETQYF
NA,TRBJ1-2,NA,TRBV2,TGTGCCAGCAGTTCAGGGACCGGGGGCTATGGCTACACCTTC,CASSSGTGGYGYTF
NA,TRBJ1-3,NA,TRBV7-3,TGTGCCAGCAGCTGCGGGACGGGAAACACCATATATTTT,CASSCGTGNTIYF
NA,TRBJ1-1,NA,TRBV3-1/TRBV3-2,TGTGCCAGCAGCCCCAGGTTTGATGTGACTGAAGCTTTCTTT,CASSPRFDVTEAFF
NA,TRBJ2-4,once,TRBV19,TGTGCCAGTAGTTCTACCCGACAGGCGGGCATTCAGTACTTC,CASSSTRQAGIQYF
TRBD1,TRBJ1-1,NA,TRBV5-8,TGTGCCAGCAGCTTATCACAGGGGCGGCACACTGAAGCTTTCTTT,CASSLSQGRHTEAFF
NA,TRBJ1-1,NA,TRBV12-5,TGTGCTAGTGGTTTGGACGGGAGGACTGAAGCTTTCTTT,CASGLDGRTEAFF
NA,TRBJ2-3,NA,TRBV6-1,TGTGCCAGCAGTGAGGCACTAGCCGGGGTTACGCAGTATTTT,CASSEALAGVTQYF
NA,TRBJ2-2,NA,TRBV12-3/TRBV12-4,TGTGCCAGCAGCAGTCAACGGGGCGGGGAGCTGTTTTTT,CASSSQRGGELFF
NA,TRBJ1-1,NA,TRBV12-3/TRBV12-4,TGTGCCAGCAGTTTAGGAGGGGGCACTGAAGCTTTCTTT,CASSLGGGTEAFF
NA,TRBJ2-7,NA,TRBV5-8,TGTGCCAGCAGCTTGGTACAGCCGCCCTACGAGCAGTACTTC,CASSLVQPPYEQYF
NA,TRBJ1-1,NA,TRBV6-5,TGTGCCAGCAGTTACTATGGGAGGAACACTGAAGCTTTCTTT,CASSYYGRNTEAFF
TRBD1,TRBJ1-1,NA,TRBV7-2,TGTGCCAGCAGCTTAGATGGGACAGGGGTGACTGAAGCTTTCTTT,CASSLDGTGVTEAFF
NA,TRBJ2-7,few,TRBV14,TGTGCCAGCAGCCAATTCCAGGGACTTGGGGAGCAGTACTTC,CASSQFQGLGEQYF
TRBD1,TRBJ1-1,NA,TRBV4-2,TGTGCCAGCAGCCAAGCTGAGACAGGGGGCTTTGGTTGGGTCACTGAAGCTTTCTTT,CASSQAETGGFGWVTEAFF
NA,TRBJ2-1,NA,TRBV27,TGTGCCAGCAGTTCACCCAGGGATCGTGAGCAGTTCTTC,CASSSPRDREQFF
TRBD1,TRBJ1-5,NA,TRBV9,TGTGCCAGCAGCGAGGGGACAGGGTCCGAGCAGCCCCAGCATTTT,CASSEGTGSEQPQHF
NA,TRBJ2-1,NA,TRBV5-1,TGCGCCAGCAGCCCGGGGGTCGCGATCTCCTACAATGAGCAGTTCTTC,CASSPGVAISYNEQFF
NA,TRBJ1-2,once,TRBV9,TGTGCCAGCAGCGTAGGGCCGGGGGGCCTTAACTATGGCTACACCTTC,CASSVGPGGLNYGYTF
NA,TRBJ2-2,NA,TRBV27,TGTGCCAGCAGTTTGAGGCGGATCACCGGGGAGCTGTTTTTT,CASSLRRITGELFF
NA,TRBJ1-6,NA,TRBV21-1,TGTGCCAGCCGGCCCCTACAGGGACAGCCCGATGACTTTTATAATTCACCCCTCCACTTT,CASRPLQGQPDDFYNSPLHF
NA,TRBJ1-2,NA,TRBV6-5,TGTGCCAGCAGTTACTCTTACAATCCTAACTATGGCTACACCTTC,CASSYSYNPNYGYTF
NA,TRBJ2-6,NA,TRBV6-6,TGTGCCAGCAGTCCCGGTTGGAGGGGATCGTCCTCTGGGGCCAACGTCCTGACTTTC,CASSPGWRGSSSGANVLTF